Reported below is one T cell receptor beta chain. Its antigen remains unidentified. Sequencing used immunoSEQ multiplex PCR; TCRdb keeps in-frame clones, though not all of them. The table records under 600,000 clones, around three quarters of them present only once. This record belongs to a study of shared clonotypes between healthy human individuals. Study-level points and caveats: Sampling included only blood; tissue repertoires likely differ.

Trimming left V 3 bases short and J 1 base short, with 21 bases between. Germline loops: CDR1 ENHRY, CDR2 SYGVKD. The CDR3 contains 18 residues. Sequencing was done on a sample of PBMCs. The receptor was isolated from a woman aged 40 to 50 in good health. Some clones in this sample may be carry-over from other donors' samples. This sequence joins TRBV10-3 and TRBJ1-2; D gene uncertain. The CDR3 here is CAISDPADVGRGNYGYTF. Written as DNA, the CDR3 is TGTGCCATCAGTGATCCAGCGGACGTTGGGAGAGGTAACTATGGCTACACCTTC.